The entry below gives a single T cell receptor beta chain sequence along with its context. Its specificity is unknown. The sample belongs to a study of T cell repertoires in cytomegalovirus infection. Study-wide points: Clonotypes of TCR beta that were HLA-C-restricted and CMV-specific dominated the ex vivo response. Public TCR beta family frequency separated CMV-and-HLA carriers, including in an independent cohort.

TCRdb re-analysed the reads in MiXCR, keeping a single row per CDR3 protein. Among tens of thousands of distinct CDR3 sequences listed, more than 25% were seen once. The sequence was collected from a human donor in good health (CMV status not recorded). Some clones in this sample may be carry-over from other donors' samples. The material was CD8+ T cells from cultured PBMCs, obtained from culture after CMV antigen stimulation.

The CDR3 loop reads CASGVGSVNYGYTF. CDR3 sequence (DNA): TGTGCCAGCGGGGTGGGGTCCGTAAACTATGGCTACACCTTC. V is TRBV12-3 or TRBV12-4 and J is TRBJ1-2, with unresolved D. The CDR3 is made up of 14 amino acids. The V end lost 8 bases, the J end lost 2 bases, and 15 bases lay between the germline ends.